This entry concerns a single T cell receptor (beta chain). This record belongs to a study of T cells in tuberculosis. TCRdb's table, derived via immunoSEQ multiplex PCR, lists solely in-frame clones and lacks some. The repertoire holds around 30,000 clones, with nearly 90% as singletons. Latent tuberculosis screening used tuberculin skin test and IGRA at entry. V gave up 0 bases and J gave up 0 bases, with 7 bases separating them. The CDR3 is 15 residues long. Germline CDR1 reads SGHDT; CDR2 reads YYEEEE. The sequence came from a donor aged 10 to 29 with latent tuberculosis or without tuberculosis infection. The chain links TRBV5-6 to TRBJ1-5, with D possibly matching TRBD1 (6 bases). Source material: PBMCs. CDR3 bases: TGTGCCAGCAGCTTGGGGGGGCATAGCAATCAGCCCCAGCATTTT. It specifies CASSLGGHSNQPQHF. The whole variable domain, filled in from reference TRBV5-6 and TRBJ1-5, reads DAGVTQSPTHLIKTRGQQVTLRCSPKSGHDTVSWYQQALGQGPQFIFQYYEEEERQRGNFPDRFSGHQFPNYSSELNVNALLLGDSALYLCASSLGGHSNQPQHFGDGTRLSIL.